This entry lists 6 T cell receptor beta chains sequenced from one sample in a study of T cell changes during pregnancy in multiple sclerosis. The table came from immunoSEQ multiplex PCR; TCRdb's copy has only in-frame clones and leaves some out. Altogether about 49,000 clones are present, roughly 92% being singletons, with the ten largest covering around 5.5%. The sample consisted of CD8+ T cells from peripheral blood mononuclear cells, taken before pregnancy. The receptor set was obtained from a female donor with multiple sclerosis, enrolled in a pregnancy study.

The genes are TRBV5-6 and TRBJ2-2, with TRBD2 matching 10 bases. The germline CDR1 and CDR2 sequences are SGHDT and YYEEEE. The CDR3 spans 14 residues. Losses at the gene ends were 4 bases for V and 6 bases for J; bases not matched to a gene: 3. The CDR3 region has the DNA TGTGCCAGCAGCGGGACTAGCGTTGCCGGGGAGCTGTTTTTT. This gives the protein CASSGTSVAGELFF.

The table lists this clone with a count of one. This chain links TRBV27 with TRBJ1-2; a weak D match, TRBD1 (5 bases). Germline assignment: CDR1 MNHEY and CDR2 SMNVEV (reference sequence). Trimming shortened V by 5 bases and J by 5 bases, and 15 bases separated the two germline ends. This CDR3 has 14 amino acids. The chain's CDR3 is CASSPPRGFYGYTF. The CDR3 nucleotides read TGTGCCAGCAGTCCACCTCGGGGGTTTTATGGCTACACCTTC.

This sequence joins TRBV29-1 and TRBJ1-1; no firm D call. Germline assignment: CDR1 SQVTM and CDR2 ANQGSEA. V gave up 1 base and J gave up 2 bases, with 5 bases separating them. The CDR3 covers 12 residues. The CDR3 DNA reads TGCAGCGTTGAAGGGAGAAACACTGAAGCTTTCTTT. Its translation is CSVEGRNTEAFF.

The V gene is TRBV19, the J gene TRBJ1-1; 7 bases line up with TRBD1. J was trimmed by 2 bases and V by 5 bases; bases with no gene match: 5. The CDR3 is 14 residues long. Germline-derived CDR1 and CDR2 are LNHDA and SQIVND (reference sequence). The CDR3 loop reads CASSLGQDNTEAFF. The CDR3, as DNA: TGTGCCAGTAGTCTTGGACAGGACAACACTGAAGCTTTCTTT.

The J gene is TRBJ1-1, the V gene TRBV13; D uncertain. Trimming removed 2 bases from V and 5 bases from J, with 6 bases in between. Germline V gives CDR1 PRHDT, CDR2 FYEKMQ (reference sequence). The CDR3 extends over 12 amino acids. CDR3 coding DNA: TGTGCCAGCAGCTTATCAGGAACTGAAGCTTTCTTT. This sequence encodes CASSLSGTEAFF.

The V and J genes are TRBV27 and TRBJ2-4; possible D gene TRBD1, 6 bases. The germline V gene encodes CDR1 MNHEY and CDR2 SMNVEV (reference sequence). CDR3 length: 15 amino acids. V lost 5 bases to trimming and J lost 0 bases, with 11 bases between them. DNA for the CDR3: TGTGCCAGCAGTCCGGACAGCGGAGCCAAAAACATTCAGTACTTC. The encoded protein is CASSPDSGAKNIQYF.